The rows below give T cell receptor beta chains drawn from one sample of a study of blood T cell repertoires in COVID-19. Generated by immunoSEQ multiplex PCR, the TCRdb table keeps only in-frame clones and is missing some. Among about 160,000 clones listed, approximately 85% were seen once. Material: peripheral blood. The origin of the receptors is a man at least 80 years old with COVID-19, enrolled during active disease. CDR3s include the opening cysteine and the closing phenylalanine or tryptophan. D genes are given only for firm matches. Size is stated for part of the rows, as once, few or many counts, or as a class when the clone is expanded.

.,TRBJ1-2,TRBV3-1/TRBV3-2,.,TGTGCCAGCAGCCAATGGCCCCCGGGGGTTTATGGCTACACCTTC,CASSQWPPGVYGYTF
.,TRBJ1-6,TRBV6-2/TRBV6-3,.,TGTGCCAGCAGTTATGCGGTATATAATTCACCCCTCCACTTT,CASSYAVYNSPLHF
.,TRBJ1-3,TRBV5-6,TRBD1,TGTGCCAGCAGCTTGAGGGACAGCAAACACATAGGAAACACCATATATTTT,CASSLRDSKHIGNTIYF
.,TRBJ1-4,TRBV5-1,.,TGCGCCAGCAGCTCCGGGGGGGGAGCAACTAATGAAAAACTGTTTTTT,CASSSGGGATNEKLFF
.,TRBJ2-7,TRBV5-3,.,TGTGCCAGAAGCTGGGGGTGGAGACAGGACTACGAGCAGTACTTC,CARSWGWRQDYEQYF
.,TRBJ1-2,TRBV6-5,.,TGTGCCAGCAGTCCCACAGGGATGAAGAACTATGGCTACACCTTC,CASSPTGMKNYGYTF
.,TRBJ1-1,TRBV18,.,TGTGCCAGCTCACCATCGATCAGAAACGCTGAAGCTTTCTTT,CASSPSIRNAEAFF
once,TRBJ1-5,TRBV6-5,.,TGTGCCAGCAGAAGGACACTTAGCAATCAGCCCCAGCATTTT,CASRRTLSNQPQHF
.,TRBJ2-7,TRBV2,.,TGTGCCAGCAGTGTTGAAGGACAGAGGTCGGGTGAGCAGTACTTC,CASSVEGQRSGEQYF
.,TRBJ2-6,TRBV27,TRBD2,TGTGCCCCCAGTCCCCGGGGGGGGGTGGTCTTCTCTGGGGCCAACGTCCTGACTTTC,CAPSPRGGVVFSGANVLTF
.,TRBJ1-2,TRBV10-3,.,TGTGCCATCAGTGAGTCCCAGGACTATGGCTACACCTTC,CAISESQDYGYTF
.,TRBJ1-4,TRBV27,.,TGTGCCAGCAGTCTGTGGGCCAAGATCGGAGAAAAACTGTTTTTT,CASSLWAKIGEKLFF
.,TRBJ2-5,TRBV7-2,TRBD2,TGTGCCAGCAGTAACGGACTAGCGGGGACACGGACCCAGTACTTC,CASSNGLAGTRTQYF
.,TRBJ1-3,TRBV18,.,TGTGCCAGCTCACCCCCCACGGAGCTTGGAAACACCATATATTTT,CASSPPTELGNTIYF
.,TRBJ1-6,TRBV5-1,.,TGCGCCAGCAGCTTGGAAGGGAGCGGTAATTCACCCCTCCACTTT,CASSLEGSGNSPLHF
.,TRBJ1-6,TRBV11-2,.,TGTGCCAGCAGCTTAGTAGTCGACAGCCGATCACCCCTCCACTTT,CASSLVVDSRSPLHF
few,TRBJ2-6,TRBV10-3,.,TGTGCCATCAGTGACAGGGGTTTCGCTGGGGCCAACGTCCTGACTTTC,CAISDRGFAGANVLTF
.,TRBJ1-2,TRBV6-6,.,TGTGCCAGCAGACCAGGAGGGTTCGGCTACACCTTC,CASRPGGFGYTF
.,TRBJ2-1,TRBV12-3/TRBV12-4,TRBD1,TGTGCCAGCACCGGGACAGCCTACAATGAGCAGTTCTTC,CASTGTAYNEQFF
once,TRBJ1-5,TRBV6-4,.,TGTGCCAGCAGTGAACAGAGTAATCAGCCCCAGCATTTT,CASSEQSNQPQHF
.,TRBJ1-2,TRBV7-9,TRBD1,TGTGCCAGCAGCCCAGGACAGGGAGGAGGCCTCAAAGGCTACACCTTC,CASSPGQGGGLKGYTF
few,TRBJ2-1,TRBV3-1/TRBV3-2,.,TGTGCCAGCAGCCAAAGAGTTGAGCAGTTCTTC,CASSQRVEQFF
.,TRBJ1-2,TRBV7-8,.,TGTGCCAGCAGCCCACTGGGGCAGTATGGCTACACCTTC,CASSPLGQYGYTF
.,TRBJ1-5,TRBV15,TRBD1,TGTGCCACCAGCAGAAGGACAGGTGGCAATCAGCCCCAGCATTTT,CATSRRTGGNQPQHF
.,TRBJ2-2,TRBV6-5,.,TGTGCCAGCAACCATCAGGGGTCTACCGGGGAGCTGTTTTTT,CASNHQGSTGELFF
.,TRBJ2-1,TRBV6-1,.,TGTGCCAGCATGGGGAGCTCCTACAATGAGCAGTTCTTC,CASMGSSYNEQFF
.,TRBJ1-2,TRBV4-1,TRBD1,TGCGCCAGCAGCCAAGGCCCCGCTACCGGGACAGAAGATGGCTACACCTTC,CASSQGPATGTEDGYTF
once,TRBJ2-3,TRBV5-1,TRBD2,TGCGCCAGCAGCTTGGCCAATAGCGGGGCCCCAGATACGCAGTATTTT,CASSLANSGAPDTQYF
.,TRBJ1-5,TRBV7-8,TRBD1,TGTGCCAGCAGCTTCGGGACAGCGGGTAGCAATCAGCCCCAGCATTTT,CASSFGTAGSNQPQHF
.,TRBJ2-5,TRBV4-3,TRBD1,TGCGCCAGCAGCCTCTCCCCGACAGGGCAAGAGACCCAGTACTTC,CASSLSPTGQETQYF
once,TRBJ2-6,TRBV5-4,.,TGTGCCAGCAGCTTGGACAGGGCCCGCAAGGCTGGGGCCAACGTCCTGACTTTC,CASSLDRARKAGANVLTF
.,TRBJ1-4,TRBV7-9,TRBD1,TGTGCCAGCAGCTTAGGGTGGGACAGGGATTCGGCTAATGAAAAACTGTTTTTT,CASSLGWDRDSANEKLFF
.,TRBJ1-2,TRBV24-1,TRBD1,TGTGCCACCAGTGATGCCGGGACAGGACCCTATGGCTACACCTTC,CATSDAGTGPYGYTF
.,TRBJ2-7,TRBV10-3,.,TGTGCCATCAGTCCAGGTGGGGATATGGGGAGGTACGAGCAGTACTTC,CAISPGGDMGRYEQYF
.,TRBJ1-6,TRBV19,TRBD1,TGTGCCAGTAGAAGGACAGGGAATAATTCACCCCTCCACTTT,CASRRTGNNSPLHF
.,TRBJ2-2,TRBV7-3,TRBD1,TGTGCCAGCAGCATCAAGAACCCGGGACAGGGCTTCGGGGAGCTGTTTTTT,CASSIKNPGQGFGELFF
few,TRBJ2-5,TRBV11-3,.,TGTGCCAGCAGCTTAGGACAGCAAGAGACCCAGTACTTC,CASSLGQQETQYF
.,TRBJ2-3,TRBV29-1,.,TGCAGCGTTGATCCGGCAGATACGCAGTATTTT,CSVDPADTQYF
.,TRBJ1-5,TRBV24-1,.,TGTGCCACCAGTGACCCCGGGGGGGGAGGCAATCAGCCCCAGCATTTT,CATSDPGGGGNQPQHF
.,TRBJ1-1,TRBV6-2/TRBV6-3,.,TGTGCCAGCAGTGAGATGAACACTGAAGCTTTCTTT,CASSEMNTEAFF
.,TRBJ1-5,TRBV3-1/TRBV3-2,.,TGTGCCAGCAGCCCCCATCCCCGGGGGTATCAGCCCCAGCATTTT,CASSPHPRGYQPQHF
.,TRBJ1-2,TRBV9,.,TGTGCCAGCAGCGTAGCAGGCCAGTCCTCTGGCTACACCTTC,CASSVAGQSSGYTF
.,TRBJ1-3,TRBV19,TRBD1,TGTGCCAGTAGCCCGGACAGGGTGGGCAACACCATATATTTT,CASSPDRVGNTIYF
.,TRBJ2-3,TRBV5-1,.,TGCGCCAGCAGCTTGCAGGGCTCAGATACGCAGTATTTT,CASSLQGSDTQYF
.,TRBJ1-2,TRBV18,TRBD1,TGTGCCAGCTCAATGGACAGGGCAAACTATGGCTACACCTTC,CASSMDRANYGYTF
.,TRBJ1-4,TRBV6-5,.,TGTGCCAGCCAGACTCCGATAACAACTAATGAAAAACTGTTTTTT,CASQTPITTNEKLFF
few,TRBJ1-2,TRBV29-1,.,TGCAGCGTTGTCGCAGGGAACTATGGCTACACCTTC,CSVVAGNYGYTF
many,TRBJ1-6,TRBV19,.,TGTGCCAGTAGTATAGATGCACTCTATTCACCCCTCCACTTT,CASSIDALYSPLHF
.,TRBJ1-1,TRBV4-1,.,TGCGCCAGCAGCCAGGCTCCAGCCGGGACAACTGGGTTT,CASSQAPAGTTGF
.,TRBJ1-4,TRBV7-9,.,TGTGCCAGCAGCTTAGGCAGCGTTAATGAAAAACTGTTTTTT,CASSLGSVNEKLFF
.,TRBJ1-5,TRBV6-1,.,TGTGCCAGCGGACAGAGCAATCAGCCCCAGCATTTT,CASGQSNQPQHF
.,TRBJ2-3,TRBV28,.,TGTGCCAGCACCCTTACCTTTTCGACAGTCACAGATACGCAGTATTTT,CASTLTFSTVTDTQYF
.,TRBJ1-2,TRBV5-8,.,TGTGCCAGCAGTTGGCGGGGGGACCTTAGTAACTATGGCTACACCTTC,CASSWRGDLSNYGYTF
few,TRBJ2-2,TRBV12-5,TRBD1,TGTGCTAGTGCCCCGGACAGGGGGACCGGGGAGCTGTTTTTT,CASAPDRGTGELFF